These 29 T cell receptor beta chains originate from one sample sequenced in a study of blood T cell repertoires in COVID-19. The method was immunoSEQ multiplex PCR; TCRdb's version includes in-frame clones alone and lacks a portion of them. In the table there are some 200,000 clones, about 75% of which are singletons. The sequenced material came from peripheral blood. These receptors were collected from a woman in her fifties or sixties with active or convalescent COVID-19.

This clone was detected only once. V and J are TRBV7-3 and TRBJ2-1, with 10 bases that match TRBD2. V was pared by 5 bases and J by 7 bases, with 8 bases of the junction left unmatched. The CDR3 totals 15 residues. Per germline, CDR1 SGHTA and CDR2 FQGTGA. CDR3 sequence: CASSRAGGDLNEQFF. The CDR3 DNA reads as TGTGCCAGCAGCAGAGCGGGAGGGGATTTGAATGAGCAGTTCTTC.

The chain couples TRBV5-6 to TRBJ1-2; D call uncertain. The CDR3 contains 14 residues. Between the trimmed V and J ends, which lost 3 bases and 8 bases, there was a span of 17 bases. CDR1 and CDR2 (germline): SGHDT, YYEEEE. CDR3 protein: CASSSTQRAGGYTF. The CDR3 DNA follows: TGTGCCAGCAGCTCAACACAGCGAGCGGGGGGCTACACCTTC.

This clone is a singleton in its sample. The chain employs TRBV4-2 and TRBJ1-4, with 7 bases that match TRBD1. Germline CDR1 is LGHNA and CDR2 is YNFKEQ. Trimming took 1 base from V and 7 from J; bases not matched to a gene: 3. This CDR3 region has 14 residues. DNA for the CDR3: TGTGCCAGCAGCCAAGGGCAGGGGGGTGAAAAACTGTTTTTT. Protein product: CASSQGQGGEKLFF.

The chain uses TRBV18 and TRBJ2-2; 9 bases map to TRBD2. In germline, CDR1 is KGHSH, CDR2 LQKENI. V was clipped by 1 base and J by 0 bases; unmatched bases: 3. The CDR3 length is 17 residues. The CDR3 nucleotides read TGTGCCAGCTCACCACAGAGCGGGGGGACGAACACCGGGGAGCTGTTTTTT. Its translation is CASSPQSGGTNTGELFF.

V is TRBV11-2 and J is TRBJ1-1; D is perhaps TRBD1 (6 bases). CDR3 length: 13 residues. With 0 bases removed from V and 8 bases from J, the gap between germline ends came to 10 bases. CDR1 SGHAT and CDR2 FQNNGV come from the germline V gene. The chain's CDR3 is CASSLDRRGEAFF. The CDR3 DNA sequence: TGTGCCAGCAGCTTAGATCGTAGGGGGGAAGCTTTCTTT. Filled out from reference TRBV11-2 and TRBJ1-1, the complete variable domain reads EAGVAQSPRYKIIEKRQSVAFWCNPISGHATLYWYQQILGQGPKLLIQFQNNGVVDDSQLPKDRFSAERLKGVDSTLKIQPAKLEDSAVYLCASSLDRRGEAFFGQGTRLTVV.

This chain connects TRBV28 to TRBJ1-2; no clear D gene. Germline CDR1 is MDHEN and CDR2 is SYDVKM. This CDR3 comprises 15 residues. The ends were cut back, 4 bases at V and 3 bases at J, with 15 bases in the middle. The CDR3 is CASSSPRGSDYGYTF. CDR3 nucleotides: TGTGCCAGCAGTTCTCCGCGGGGTTCGGACTATGGCTACACCTTC.

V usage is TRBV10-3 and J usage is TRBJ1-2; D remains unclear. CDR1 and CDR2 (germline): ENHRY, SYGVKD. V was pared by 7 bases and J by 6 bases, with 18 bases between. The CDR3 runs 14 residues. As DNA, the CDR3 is TGTGCCATCAATTCCCCGGGGATTTCAAATGGCTACACCTTC. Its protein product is CAINSPGISNGYTF.

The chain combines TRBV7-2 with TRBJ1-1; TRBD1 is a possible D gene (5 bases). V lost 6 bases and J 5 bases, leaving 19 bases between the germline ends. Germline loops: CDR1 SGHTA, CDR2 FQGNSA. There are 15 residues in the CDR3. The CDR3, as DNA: TGTGCCAGCAGTTTTAGACCCGGAGGGGAGACTGAAGCTTTCTTT. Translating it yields CASSFRPGGETEAFF. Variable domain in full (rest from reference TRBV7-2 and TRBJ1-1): GAGVSQSPSNKVTEKGKDVELRCDPISGHTALYWYRQSLGQGLEFLIYFQGNSAPDKSGLPSDRFSAERTGGSVSTLTIQRTQQEDSAVYLCASSFRPGGETEAFFGQGTRLTVV.

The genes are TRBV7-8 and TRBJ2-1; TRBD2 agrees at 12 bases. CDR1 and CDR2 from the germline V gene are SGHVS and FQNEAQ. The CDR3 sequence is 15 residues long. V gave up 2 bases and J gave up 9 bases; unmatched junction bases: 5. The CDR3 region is CASSLTSGGLGEQFF. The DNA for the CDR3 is TGTGCCAGCAGCTTAACTAGCGGGGGGTTGGGTGAGCAGTTCTTC.

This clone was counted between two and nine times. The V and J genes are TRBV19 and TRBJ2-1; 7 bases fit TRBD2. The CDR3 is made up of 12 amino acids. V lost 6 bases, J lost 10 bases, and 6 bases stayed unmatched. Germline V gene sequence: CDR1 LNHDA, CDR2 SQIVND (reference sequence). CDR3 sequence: CASSPSRGEQFF. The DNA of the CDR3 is TGTGCCAGTAGCCCTTCGCGGGGGGAGCAGTTCTTC. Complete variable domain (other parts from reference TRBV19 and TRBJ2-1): DGGITQSPKYLFRKEGQNVTLSCEQNLNHDAMYWYRQDPGQGLRLIYYSQIVNDFQKGDIAEGYSVSREKKESFPLTVTSAQKNPTAFYLCASSPSRGEQFFGPGTRLTVL.

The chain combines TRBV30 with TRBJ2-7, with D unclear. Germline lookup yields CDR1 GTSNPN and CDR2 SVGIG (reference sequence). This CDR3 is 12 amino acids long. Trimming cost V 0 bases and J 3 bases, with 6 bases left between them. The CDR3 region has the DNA TGTGCCTGGAGTGTTTCTCTCTACGAGCAGTACTTC. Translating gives CAWSVSLYEQYF.

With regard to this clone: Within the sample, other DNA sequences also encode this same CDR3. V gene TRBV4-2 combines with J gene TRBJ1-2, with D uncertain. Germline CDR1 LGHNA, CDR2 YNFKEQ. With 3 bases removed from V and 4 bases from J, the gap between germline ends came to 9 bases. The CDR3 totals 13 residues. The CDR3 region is CASSQGGGYGYTF. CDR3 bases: TGTGCCAGCAGCCAGGGAGGTGGCTATGGCTACACCTTC.

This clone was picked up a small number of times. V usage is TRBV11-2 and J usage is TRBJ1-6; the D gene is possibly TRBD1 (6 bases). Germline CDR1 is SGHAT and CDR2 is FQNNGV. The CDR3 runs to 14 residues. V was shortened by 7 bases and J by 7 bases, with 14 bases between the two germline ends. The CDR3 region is CASTLGGFNSPLHF. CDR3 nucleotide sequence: TGTGCCAGCACCCTAGGGGGATTCAATTCACCCCTCCACTTT.

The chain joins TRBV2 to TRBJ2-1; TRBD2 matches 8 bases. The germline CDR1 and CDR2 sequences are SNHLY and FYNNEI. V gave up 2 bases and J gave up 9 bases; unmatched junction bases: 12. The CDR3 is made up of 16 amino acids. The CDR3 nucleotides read TGTGCCAGCAGTGAAAGAAGGGGACTAGTGAGTGCTGAGCAGTTCTTC. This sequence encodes CASSERRGLVSAEQFF.

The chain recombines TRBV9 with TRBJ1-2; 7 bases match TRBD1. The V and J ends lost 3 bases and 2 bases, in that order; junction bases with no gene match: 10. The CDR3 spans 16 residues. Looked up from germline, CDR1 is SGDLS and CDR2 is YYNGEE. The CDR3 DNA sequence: TGTGCCAGCAGCGGAGGAGGGACAGCGCGAAACTATGGCTACACCTTC. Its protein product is CASSGGGTARNYGYTF.

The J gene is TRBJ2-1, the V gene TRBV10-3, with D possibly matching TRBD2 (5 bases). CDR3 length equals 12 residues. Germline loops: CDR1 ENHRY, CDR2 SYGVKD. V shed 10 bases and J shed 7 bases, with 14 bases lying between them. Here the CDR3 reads CATADGDNEQFF. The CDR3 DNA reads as TGTGCCACAGCGGACGGCGATAATGAGCAGTTCTTC.

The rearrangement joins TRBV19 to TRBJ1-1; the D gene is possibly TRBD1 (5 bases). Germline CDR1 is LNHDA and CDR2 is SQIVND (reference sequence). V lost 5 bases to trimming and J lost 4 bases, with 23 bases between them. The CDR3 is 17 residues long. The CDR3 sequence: CASSLDSGGAWGTEAFF. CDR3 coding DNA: TGTGCCAGTAGTCTGGATTCCGGAGGGGCGTGGGGCACTGAAGCTTTCTTT.

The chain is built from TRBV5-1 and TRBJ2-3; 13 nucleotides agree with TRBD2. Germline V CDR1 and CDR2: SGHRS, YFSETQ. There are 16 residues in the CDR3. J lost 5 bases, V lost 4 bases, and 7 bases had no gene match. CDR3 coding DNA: TGCGCCAGCAGCCCCCCACTAGCGGGGGGGCTAGATACGCAGTATTTT. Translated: CASSPPLAGGLDTQYF. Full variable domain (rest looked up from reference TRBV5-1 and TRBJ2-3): KAGVTQTPRYLIKTRGQQVTLSCSPISGHRSVSWYQQTPGQGLQFLFEYFSETQRNKGNFPGRFSGRQFSNSRSEMNVSTLELGDSALYLCASSPPLAGGLDTQYFGPGTRLTVL.

CDR3 residues: CASSLDSEGYGYTF. The CDR3 DNA reads as TGTGCCAGCAGCTTGGACAGTGAAGGCTATGGCTACACCTTC. J is TRBJ1-2 and V is TRBV5-8; D unclear. Germline V gene data show CDR1 as SGHTS and CDR2 as YDEGEE. The CDR3 consists of 14 residues. Trimming pared 0 bases from V and 4 bases from J, leaving 10 bases between.

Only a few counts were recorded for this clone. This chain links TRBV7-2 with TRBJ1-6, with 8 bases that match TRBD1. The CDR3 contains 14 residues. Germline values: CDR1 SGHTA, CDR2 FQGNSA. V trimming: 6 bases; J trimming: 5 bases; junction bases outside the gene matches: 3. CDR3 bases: TGTGCCAGCAGTCCAGGGGGCCATAATTCACCCCTCCACTTT. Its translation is CASSPGGHNSPLHF.

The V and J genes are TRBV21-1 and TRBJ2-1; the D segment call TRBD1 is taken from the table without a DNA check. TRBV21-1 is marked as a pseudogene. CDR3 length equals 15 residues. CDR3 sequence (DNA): TGTGCCAGCAGCGACCGGACAGGGGGCCGGAATGAGCAGTTCTTC. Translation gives CASSDRTGGRNEQFF.

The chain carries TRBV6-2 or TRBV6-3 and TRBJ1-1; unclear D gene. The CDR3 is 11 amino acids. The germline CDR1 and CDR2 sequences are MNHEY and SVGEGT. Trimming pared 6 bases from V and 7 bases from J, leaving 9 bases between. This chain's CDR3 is CASSLRFEAFF. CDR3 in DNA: TGTGCCAGCAGCCTCCGGTTTGAAGCTTTCTTT.

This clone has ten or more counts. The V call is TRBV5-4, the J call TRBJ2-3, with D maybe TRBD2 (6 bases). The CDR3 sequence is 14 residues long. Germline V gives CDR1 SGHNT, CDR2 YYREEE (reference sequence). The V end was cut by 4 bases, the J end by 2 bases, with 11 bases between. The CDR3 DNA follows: TGTGCCAGCAGCCCGGACTACTACACAGATACGCAGTATTTT. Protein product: CASSPDYYTDTQYF. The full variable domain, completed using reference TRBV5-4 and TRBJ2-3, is ETGVTQSPTHLIKTRGQQVTLRCSSQSGHNTVSWYQQALGQGPQFIFQYYREEENGRGNFPPRFSGLQFPNYSSELNVNALELDDSALYLCASSPDYYTDTQYFGPGTRLTVL.

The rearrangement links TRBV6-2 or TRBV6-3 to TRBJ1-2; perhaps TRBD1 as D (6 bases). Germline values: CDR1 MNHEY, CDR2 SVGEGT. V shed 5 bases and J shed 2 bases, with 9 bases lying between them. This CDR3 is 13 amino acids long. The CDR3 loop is CASSTGWNYGYTF. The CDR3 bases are TGTGCCAGCAGTACAGGGTGGAACTATGGCTACACCTTC.

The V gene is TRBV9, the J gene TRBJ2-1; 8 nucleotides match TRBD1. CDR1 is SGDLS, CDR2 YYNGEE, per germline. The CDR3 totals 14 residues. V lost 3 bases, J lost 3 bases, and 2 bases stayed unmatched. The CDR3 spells CASSGGQGYNEQFF. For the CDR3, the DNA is TGTGCCAGCAGCGGTGGACAGGGCTACAATGAGCAGTTCTTC.

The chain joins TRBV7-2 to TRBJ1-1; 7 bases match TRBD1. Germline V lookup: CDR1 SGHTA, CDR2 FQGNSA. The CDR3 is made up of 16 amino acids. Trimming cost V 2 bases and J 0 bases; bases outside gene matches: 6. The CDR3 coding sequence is TGTGCCAGCAGCTTAAGACAGGGCGGCATGAACACTGAAGCTTTCTTT. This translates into CASSLRQGGMNTEAFF.

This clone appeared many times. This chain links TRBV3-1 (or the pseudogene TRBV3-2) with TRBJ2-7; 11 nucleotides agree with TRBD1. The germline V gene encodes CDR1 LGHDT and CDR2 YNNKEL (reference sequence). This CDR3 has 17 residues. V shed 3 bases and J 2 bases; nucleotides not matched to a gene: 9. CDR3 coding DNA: TGTGCCAGCAGCCAGGGGACAGGGGGAGTAGATCCCTACGAGCAGTACTTC. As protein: CASSQGTGGVDPYEQYF.

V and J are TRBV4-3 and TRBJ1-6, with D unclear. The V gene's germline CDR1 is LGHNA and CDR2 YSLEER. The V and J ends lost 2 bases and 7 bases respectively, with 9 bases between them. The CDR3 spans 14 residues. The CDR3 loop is CASSQRSWNSPLHF. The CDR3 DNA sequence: TGCGCCAGCAGCCAACGCAGTTGGAATTCACCCCTCCACTTT.

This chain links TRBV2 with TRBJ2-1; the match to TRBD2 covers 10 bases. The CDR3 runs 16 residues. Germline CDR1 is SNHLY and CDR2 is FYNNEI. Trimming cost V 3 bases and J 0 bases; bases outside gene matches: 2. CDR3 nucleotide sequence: TGTGCCAGCAGTGATCCTAGCGGGGGCTCCTACAATGAGCAGTTCTTC. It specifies CASSDPSGGSYNEQFF.